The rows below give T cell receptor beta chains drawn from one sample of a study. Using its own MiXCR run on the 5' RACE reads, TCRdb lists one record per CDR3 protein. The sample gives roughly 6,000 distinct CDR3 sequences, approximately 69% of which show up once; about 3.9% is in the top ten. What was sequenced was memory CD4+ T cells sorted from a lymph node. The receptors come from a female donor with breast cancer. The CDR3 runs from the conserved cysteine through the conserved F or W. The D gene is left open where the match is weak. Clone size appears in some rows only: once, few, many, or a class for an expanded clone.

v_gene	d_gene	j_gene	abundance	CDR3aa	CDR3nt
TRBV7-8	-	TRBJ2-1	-	CASSLGEYNEQFF	TGTGCCAGCAGCTTGGGGGAATACAATGAGCAGTTCTTC
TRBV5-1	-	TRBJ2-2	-	CASSLTSGGELFF	TGCGCCAGCAGCTTGACATCTGGAGGGGAGCTGTTTTTT
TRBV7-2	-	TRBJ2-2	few	CASRPMDAGELFF	TGTGCCAGCAGACCCATGGATGCCGGGGAGCTGTTTTTT
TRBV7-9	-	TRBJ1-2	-	CASSLLATSSIYGYTF	TGTGCCAGCAGCTTATTGGCGACGAGCAGCATCTATGGCTACACCTTC
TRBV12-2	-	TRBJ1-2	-	CASRLAGRAGLPNYGYTF	TGTGCAAGTCGCTTAGCCGGGAGGGCAGGACTACCTAACTATGGCTACACCTTC
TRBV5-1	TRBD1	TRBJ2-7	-	CASSSPDRGLYEQYF	TGCGCCAGCAGCTCTCCCGACAGGGGCCTCTACGAGCAGTACTTC
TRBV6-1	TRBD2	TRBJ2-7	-	CASILFLQRGGRFYEQYF	TGTGCCAGCATCCTTTTCCTCCAGCGGGGGGGCCGGTTTTACGAGCAGTACTTC
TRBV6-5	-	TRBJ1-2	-	CASTGLPGTNYGYTF	TGTGCCAGCACCGGACTTCCTGGGACTAACTATGGCTACACCTTC
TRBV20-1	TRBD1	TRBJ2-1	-	CSVTGGIYFNEQFF	TGCAGTGTGACAGGGGGAATTTATTTTAATGAGCAGTTCTTC
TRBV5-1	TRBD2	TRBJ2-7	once	CASSSGTSGTEQYF	TGCGCCAGCAGCTCTGGGACTAGCGGCACCGAGCAGTACTTC